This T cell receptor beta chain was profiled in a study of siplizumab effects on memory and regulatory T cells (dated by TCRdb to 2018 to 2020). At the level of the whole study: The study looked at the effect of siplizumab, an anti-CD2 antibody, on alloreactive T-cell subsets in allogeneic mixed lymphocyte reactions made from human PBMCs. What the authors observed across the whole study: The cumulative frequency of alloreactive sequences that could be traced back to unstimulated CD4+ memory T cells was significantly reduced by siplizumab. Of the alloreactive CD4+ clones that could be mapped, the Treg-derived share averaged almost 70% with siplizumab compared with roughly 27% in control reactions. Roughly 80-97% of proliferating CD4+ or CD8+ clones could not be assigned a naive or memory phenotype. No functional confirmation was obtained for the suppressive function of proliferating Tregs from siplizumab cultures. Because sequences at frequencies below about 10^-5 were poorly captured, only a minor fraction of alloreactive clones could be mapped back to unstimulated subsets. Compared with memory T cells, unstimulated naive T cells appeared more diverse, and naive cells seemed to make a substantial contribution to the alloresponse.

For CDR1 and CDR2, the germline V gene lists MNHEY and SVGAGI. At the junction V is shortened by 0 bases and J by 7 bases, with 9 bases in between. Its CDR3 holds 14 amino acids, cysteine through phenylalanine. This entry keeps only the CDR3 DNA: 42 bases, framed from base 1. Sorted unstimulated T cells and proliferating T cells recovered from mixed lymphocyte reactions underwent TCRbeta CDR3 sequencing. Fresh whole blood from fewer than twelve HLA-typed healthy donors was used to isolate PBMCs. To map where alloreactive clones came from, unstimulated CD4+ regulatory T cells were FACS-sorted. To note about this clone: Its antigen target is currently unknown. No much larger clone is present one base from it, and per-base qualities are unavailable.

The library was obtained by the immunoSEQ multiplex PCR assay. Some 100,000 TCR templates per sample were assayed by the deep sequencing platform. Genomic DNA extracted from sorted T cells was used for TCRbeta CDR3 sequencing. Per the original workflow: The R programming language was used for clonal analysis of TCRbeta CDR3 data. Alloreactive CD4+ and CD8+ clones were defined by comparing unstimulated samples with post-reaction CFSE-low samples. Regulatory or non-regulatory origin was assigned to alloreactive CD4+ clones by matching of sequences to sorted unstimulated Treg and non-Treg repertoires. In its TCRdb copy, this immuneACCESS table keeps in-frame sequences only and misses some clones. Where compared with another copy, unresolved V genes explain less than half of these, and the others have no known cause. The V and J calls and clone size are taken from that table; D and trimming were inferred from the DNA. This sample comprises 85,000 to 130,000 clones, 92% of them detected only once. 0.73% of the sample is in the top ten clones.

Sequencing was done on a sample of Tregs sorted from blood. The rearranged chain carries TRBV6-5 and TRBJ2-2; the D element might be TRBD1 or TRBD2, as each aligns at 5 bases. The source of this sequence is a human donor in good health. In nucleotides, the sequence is TGTGCCAGCAGTTACTCGGGACCGGACGGGGAGCTGTTTTTT. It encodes CASSYSGPDGELFF.